These 24 T cell receptor beta chains originate from one sample sequenced in a study of T cells in Graves' hyperthyroidism and ophthalmopathy. The CDR3 regions of TCR beta were amplified from RNA transcripts. The HTBI primer set was used in a first-round RT-PCR of the TCR CDR3. Each CDR3 protein is one row after TCRdb ran MiXCR on the multiplex PCR reads. The sample has around 490,000 distinct CDR3 sequences; 15% to 20% are singletons. Sequenced input: blood. Every receptor here comes from a man aged 40-50 years with Graves' ophthalmopathy.

The chain combines TRBV29-1 with TRBJ2-2, with TRBD1 matching 8 bases. There are 16 residues in the CDR3. CDR1 and CDR2 (germline): SQVTM, ANQGSEA. J was trimmed by 4 bases and V by 0 bases; bases with no gene match: 7. CDR3 coding DNA: TGCAGCGTTGAAGACCCTGGACAGGGCCCCACCGGGGAGCTGTTTTTT. As protein: CSVEDPGQGPTGELFF.

This clonotype occurred many times. The rearrangement links TRBV18 to TRBJ1-2; D not certain. Germline V CDR1 and CDR2: KGHSH, LQKENI. The V end was cut by 3 bases, the J end by 7 bases, with 15 bases between. The CDR3 runs 14 residues. The CDR3 region is CASSPPHGVGGYTF. Written as DNA, the CDR3 is TGTGCCAGCTCACCTCCTCACGGGGTCGGTGGCTACACCTTC.

This clonotype was detected a few times. The chain employs TRBV19 and TRBJ2-3; D might be TRBD1 or TRBD2, each matching 5 bases. The germline gives CDR1 LNHDA, CDR2 SQIVND (reference sequence). This CDR3 contains 16 residues. V was cut by 1 base and J by 2 bases, with 13 bases left in between. The CDR3 loop reads CASSIVRTGPTDTQYF. For the CDR3, the DNA is TGTGCCAGTAGTATAGTCAGGACGGGACCCACAGATACGCAGTATTTT.

This clonotype was detected ten times or more. The gene calls are TRBV7-2 and TRBJ2-3; D may be TRBD1 (5 bases). The CDR3 runs to 11 residues. The ends were cut back, 2 bases at V and 9 bases at J, with 6 bases in the middle. Germline V gene lookup returns CDR1 SGHTA and CDR2 FQGNSA. The CDR3 DNA sequence: TGTGCCAGCAGCTTAAGGGGAACGCAGTATTTT. This translates into CASSLRGTQYF.

Ten or more counts support this clonotype. The chain couples TRBV11-2 to TRBJ2-5; a possible D gene is TRBD2 (6 bases). Germline V gene sequence: CDR1 SGHAT, CDR2 FQNNGV. Trimming removed 8 bases at V and 2 bases at J, with 15 bases between. The CDR3 runs 14 residues. This CDR3 reads CASRPGAGQETQYF. The CDR3 DNA is TGTGCCAGCCGCCCTGGGGCGGGACAAGAGACCCAGTACTTC.

The chain combines TRBV14 with TRBJ1-1; 7 bases map to TRBD1. V lost 4 bases to trimming and J lost 3 bases; unmatched junction nucleotides: 8. Germline CDR1 and CDR2: SGHDN and FVKESK. This CDR3 has 15 amino acids. The DNA for the CDR3 is TGTGCCAGCAGCCCTGGGACAGAAAGGGACACTGAAGCTTTCTTT. Translation gives CASSPGTERDTEAFF.

The gene calls are TRBV7-2 and TRBJ1-5; D perhaps matches TRBD1 (6 bases). CDR1 and CDR2 (germline): SGHTA, FQGNSA. CDR3 length: 16 residues. V shed 5 bases and J shed 7 bases, with 21 bases lying between them. The CDR3 bases are TGTGCCAGCAGCCCTTCTTCGGGGGCGAGTGAACAGCCCCAGCATTTT. It encodes CASSPSSGASEQPQHF.

This clonotype was seen more than once but under ten times. The chain uses TRBV6-2 or TRBV6-3 and TRBJ2-3; D call uncertain. The germline V gene encodes CDR1 MNHEY and CDR2 SVGEGT. The CDR3 consists of 16 residues. V lost 2 bases and J lost 1, with 13 bases in between. The CDR3 DNA sequence: TGTGCCAGCAGTTACGGTTTCACCGCCGGCACAGATACGCAGTATTTT. Its translation is CASSYGFTAGTDTQYF.

This chain connects TRBV5-1 to TRBJ2-7; no clear D. V was cut by 4 bases and J by 4 bases, with 15 bases left in between. CDR3 length: 14 amino acids. CDR1 is SGHRS, CDR2 YFSETQ, per germline. The CDR3 sequence is CASSPLSFGYEQYF. The CDR3, as DNA: TGCGCCAGCAGCCCGTTGAGTTTTGGATACGAGCAGTACTTC.

This clonotype was counted many times. The genes are TRBV6-2 or TRBV6-3 and TRBJ2-5; D remains ambiguous. From germline, CDR1 is MNHEY and CDR2 SVGEGT. The CDR3 length is 13 residues. V lost 6 bases and J 1 base, leaving 9 bases between the germline ends. The CDR3 sequence is CASRQPSQETQYF. In DNA, the CDR3 is TGTGCCAGCAGGCAGCCTTCCCAAGAGACCCAGTACTTC.

This clonotype showed up just a few times. This chain joins TRBV6-1 and TRBJ1-3; maybe TRBD1 (5 bases). CDR1 and CDR2 from the germline V gene are MNHNS and SASEGT. The length of the CDR3 is 16 residues. Trimming stripped 2 bases from V and 0 bases from J, with 11 bases between. The CDR3 region has the DNA TGTGCCAGCAGTGAACTGAGTGGGGGCTCTGGAAACACCATATATTTT. This encodes CASSELSGGSGNTIYF.

The chain joins TRBV12-3 or TRBV12-4 to TRBJ2-1; TRBD2 matches 11 bases. CDR3 length equals 14 residues. The trim removed 8 bases at V and 6 bases at J, leaving 6 bases unmatched. The CDR3 sequence is CASRLAGQLNEQFF. The CDR3 DNA reads as TGTGCCAGCCGACTAGCGGGGCAACTCAATGAGCAGTTCTTC.

This chain uses TRBV6-5 with TRBJ2-7; TRBD1 or TRBD2 may be the D gene (6 bases each). CDR1 is MNHEY and CDR2 is SVGAGI in the germline V gene. The CDR3 consists of 15 residues. V gave up 1 base and J gave up 5 bases, with 15 bases separating them. In nucleotides, the CDR3 is TGTGCCAGCAGTTACTTTCAGCCGGGGGACAACGAGCAGTACTTC. Protein: CASSYFQPGDNEQYF.

The J gene is TRBJ2-3, the V gene TRBV6-1; TRBD2 matches at 11 bases. Germline assignment: CDR1 MNHNS and CDR2 SASEGT. V was pared by 5 bases and J by 6 bases, with 13 bases of the junction left unmatched. CDR3 size: 17 residues. Here the CDR3 DNA reads TGTGCCAGCAGTTTGTCATTAGCGGGAGGGCCGATGGATACGCAGTATTTT. It translates to CASSLSLAGGPMDTQYF.

This clonotype was recorded once. The genes are TRBV27 and TRBJ1-6, with D possibly TRBD1 on 5 matching bases. CDR1 MNHEY and CDR2 SMNVEV come from the germline V gene (reference sequence). This CDR3 is built from 15 residues. V lost 3 bases and J lost 6, with 12 bases in between. The CDR3 is CASSFGAGGNSPLHF. CDR3 bases: TGTGCCAGCAGTTTCGGGGCAGGAGGTAATTCACCCCTCCACTTT.

CDR3 DNA sequence: TGCAGTGCTAGCTCGGACAGCACCAGGGAGACCCAGTACTTC. Protein: CSASSDSTRETQYF. This chain uses TRBV20-1 with TRBJ2-5; D may be TRBD1 (6 bases). CDR3 length: 14 residues. V lost 3 bases and J 5 bases, leaving 16 bases between the germline ends. Germline V gene lookup returns CDR1 DFQATT and CDR2 SNEGSKA (reference sequence).

At least ten counts were recorded for this clonotype. J is TRBJ2-5 and V is TRBV27, with 10 bases fitting TRBD2. Germline CDR1 and CDR2: MNHEY and SMNVEV (reference sequence). V lost 4 bases to trimming and J lost 7 bases; unmatched junction nucleotides: 9. The CDR3 consists of 15 residues. The CDR3 DNA reads as TGTGCCAGCAGTTCGTTAGCGGGGGGTCGAAGGACCCAGTACTTC. Encoded protein: CASSSLAGGRRTQYF.

This clonotype has just a few counts. The chain links TRBV11-2 to TRBJ2-5; TRBD2 agrees at 12 bases. Germline-derived CDR1 and CDR2 are SGHAT and FQNNGV. This CDR3 has 15 residues. With V trimmed by 4 bases and J by 7 bases, 7 bases remained unmatched. CDR3 bases: TGTGCCAGCAGCTCGCTAGCGGGGGGGGGGGGGACCCAGTACTTC. Protein sequence: CASSSLAGGGGTQYF.

The V gene is TRBV18, the J gene TRBJ2-3; D uncertain. CDR3 length: 15 amino acids. Trimming pared 6 bases from V and 4 bases from J, leaving 17 bases between. Per the germline V gene, CDR1 is KGHSH and CDR2 is LQKENI. CDR3 protein: CASSPSASSPDTQYF. The CDR3 nucleotides read TGTGCCAGCTCCCCGAGCGCCAGTTCCCCAGATACGCAGTATTTT.

This clonotype has a handful of counts. The chain uses TRBV7-8 and TRBJ2-2, with 10 positions matching TRBD2. Looked up from germline, CDR1 is SGHVS and CDR2 is FQNEAQ. This CDR3 spans 15 amino acids. With 5 bases clipped from V and 3 bases from J, the junction kept 3 bases outside the gene matches. Here the CDR3 reads CASSHSGGHTGELFF. The CDR3 DNA follows: TGTGCCAGCAGCCATAGCGGGGGGCACACCGGGGAGCTGTTTTTT.

In its sample, this clonotype was seen once. The V gene is TRBV6-5, the J gene TRBJ2-7; the match to TRBD1 covers 8 bases. The CDR3 has 14 amino acids. Unmatched junction bases numbered 1, after V lost 2 bases and J lost 1 base. The germline V gene encodes CDR1 MNHEY and CDR2 SVGAGI. CDR3 amino acids: CASSYRDRSYEQYF. The CDR3 DNA is TGTGCCAGCAGTTACAGGGACAGGTCCTACGAGCAGTACTTC.

This chain links TRBV12-3 or TRBV12-4 with TRBJ2-1; 9 bases agree with TRBD2. The CDR3 runs 16 residues. J was trimmed by 4 bases and V by 7 bases; bases with no gene match: 11. The CDR3 is CASTLAGRASYNEQFF. The CDR3 bases are TGTGCCAGCACCCTAGCGGGGAGAGCATCGTACAATGAGCAGTTCTTC.

Only a few counts were recorded for this clonotype. CDR3 amino acids: CASSQDRSGGRETQYF. The CDR3 region has the DNA TGTGCCAGCAGCCAAGATCGGAGCGGGGGAAGGGAGACCCAGTACTTC. The rearrangement joins TRBV3-1 to TRBJ2-5; 8 bases match TRBD2. J lost 5 bases, V lost 0 bases, and 8 bases had no gene match. Germline CDR1 and CDR2: LGHDT and YNNKEL (reference sequence). The CDR3 loop spans 16 amino acids.

In nucleotides, the CDR3 is TGCAGCGTTGAGAGGGGAGAGTACACTGAAGCTTTCTTT. Translation gives CSVERGEYTEAFF. This chain joins TRBV29-1 and TRBJ1-1, with D possibly being TRBD1 (5 bases). V was clipped by 3 bases and J by 3 bases, with 11 bases between them. The CDR3 covers 13 residues. Germline loops: CDR1 SQVTM, CDR2 ANQGSEA.